These T cell receptor beta chains were read from a single sample in a study of blood T cell repertoires in COVID-19. Produced via immunoSEQ multiplex PCR; TCRdb's table is partial and in-frame only. The sample lists 85,000 to 120,000 clones, 84% occurring once. The specimen was peripheral blood. These receptors were obtained from a woman in her fifties or sixties with acute or convalescent COVID-19. CDR3s include the opening cysteine and the closing phenylalanine or tryptophan. The D gene is left open where the match is weak. Not all rows give a size; the values are once, few, many and, for expanded clones, a class.

d_gene	v_gene	j_gene	abundance	CDR3aa	CDR3nt
TRBD1	TRBV3-1/TRBV3-2	TRBJ1-5	NA	CASSPRQGFQPQHF	TGTGCCAGCAGCCCCCGACAGGGTTTTCAGCCCCAGCATTTT
NA	TRBV10-3	TRBJ2-1	NA	CAISVGSGNEQFF	TGTGCCATCAGTGTGGGGAGTGGTAATGAGCAGTTCTTC
TRBD2	TRBV18	TRBJ2-3	NA	CASSLSTSGIYTQYF	TGTGCCAGCTCACTATCTACTAGCGGGATATATACGCAGTATTTT
NA	TRBV14	TRBJ1-4	NA	CASSQDLGLWPLFF	TGTGCCAGCAGCCAAGATCTTGGACTTTGGCCCCTGTTTTTT
NA	TRBV30	TRBJ1-2	NA	CACRRSGSNYGYTF	TGTGCCTGTCGACGGTCAGGGTCTAACTATGGCTACACCTTC
NA	TRBV2	TRBJ1-1	NA	CASSELDGFGGFTEAFF	TGTGCCAGCAGTGAATTGGATGGTTTTGGAGGGTTTACTGAAGCTTTCTTT
NA	TRBV29-1	TRBJ1-1	NA	CSVALQKVNTEAFF	TGCAGCGTTGCCTTACAAAAAGTGAACACTGAAGCTTTCTTT
NA	TRBV5-6	TRBJ2-7	NA	CASSFGVRYEQYF	TGTGCCAGCAGCTTCGGGGTGAGGTACGAGCAGTACTTC
TRBD2	TRBV7-8	TRBJ2-5	NA	CASSRGGAGETQYF	TGTGCCAGCAGTCGGGGGGGCGCGGGGGAGACCCAGTACTTC
TRBD2	TRBV7-2	TRBJ2-3	NA	CASSRSGVRADTQYF	TGTGCCAGCAGCAGGAGCGGGGTGCGTGCAGATACGCAGTATTTT
TRBD1	TRBV6-5	TRBJ1-5	NA	CASSYGTGGDQPQHF	TGTGCCAGCAGTTACGGGACAGGGGGCGATCAGCCCCAGCATTTT
TRBD1	TRBV6-6	TRBJ2-2	NA	CASSQTGGRTGELFF	TGTGCCAGCAGCCAGACAGGGGGACGCACCGGGGAGCTGTTTTTT
NA	TRBV21-1	TRBJ2-3	NA	CASSSLAGTDTQYF	TGTGCCAGCAGTAGTCTAGCGGGCACAGATACGCAGTATTTT
TRBD1	TRBV2	TRBJ1-4	once	CATSGTGNEKLFF	TGTGCCACCTCCGGGACAGGGAATGAAAAACTGTTTTTT
NA	TRBV27	TRBJ1-1	NA	CASSLGADLRTEAFF	TGTGCCAGCAGTTTGGGGGCAGACCTGCGGACTGAAGCTTTCTTT
TRBD2	TRBV10-3	TRBJ2-5	NA	CAISDPSGEGQETQYF	TGTGCCATCAGCGACCCTAGCGGGGAAGGTCAAGAGACCCAGTACTTC
TRBD1	TRBV5-4	TRBJ2-2	NA	CASSSRQGVPGELFF	TGTGCCAGCAGCTCCCGACAGGGGGTTCCCGGGGAGCTGTTTTTT
TRBD1	TRBV4-1	TRBJ1-2	NA	CASSQTWTGEDVFSYGYTF	TGCGCCAGCAGCCAAACGTGGACAGGGGAGGACGTGTTTTCCTATGGCTACACCTTC
TRBD1	TRBV5-1	TRBJ1-4	NA	CASSLGQAAEKLFF	TGCGCCAGCAGCCTAGGACAGGCGGCGGAAAAACTGTTTTTT
TRBD1	TRBV5-1	TRBJ2-1	once	CASSLLGGPIPGEQFF	TGCGCCAGCAGCTTGTTAGGGGGCCCCATCCCTGGGGAGCAGTTCTTC
NA	TRBV5-5	TRBJ1-2	once	CASSWTPNYGYTF	TGTGCCAGCAGCTGGACACCAAACTATGGCTACACCTTC
NA	TRBV4-1	TRBJ2-3	NA	CASSQLQGTDTDTQYF	TGCGCCAGCAGCCAACTCCAGGGGACGGACACAGATACGCAGTATTTT
TRBD1	TRBV7-9	TRBJ1-1	NA	CASSLVQGARTEAFF	TGTGCCAGCAGCTTAGTCCAGGGGGCGAGAACTGAAGCTTTCTTT
NA	TRBV6-6	TRBJ1-3	NA	CASSSHDSSGNTIYF	TGTGCCAGCAGTTCCCACGACAGCTCTGGAAACACCATATATTTT
NA	TRBV6-1	TRBJ1-5	NA	CASSEGAHQPQHF	TGTGCCAGCAGTGAGGGGGCGCATCAGCCCCAGCATTTT
NA	TRBV11-3	TRBJ2-3	once	CASSFYGGTQYF	TGTGCCAGCAGCTTCTACGGGGGTACGCAGTATTTT
NA	TRBV28	TRBJ1-4	once	CASSLDGGTNEKLFF	TGTGCCAGCAGTTTAGACGGAGGAACTAATGAAAAACTGTTTTTT
TRBD1	TRBV7-8	TRBJ1-2	NA	CASSQQGYYGYTF	TGTGCCAGCAGCCAACAGGGGTACTATGGCTACACCTTC
NA	TRBV3-1/TRBV3-2	TRBJ2-3	NA	CASSDTPTDTQYF	TGTGCCAGCAGCGATACACCCACAGATACGCAGTATTTT
NA	TRBV6-4	TRBJ1-6	NA	CASSDSGQNSPLHF	TGTGCCAGCAGTGACTCGGGACAAAATTCACCCCTCCACTTT
TRBD1	TRBV25-1	TRBJ1-5	NA	CASSPQGAWGQPQHF	TGTGCCAGCAGTCCTCAGGGGGCGTGGGGTCAGCCCCAGCATTTT
NA	TRBV5-1	TRBJ1-6	NA	CASSLQDNNSPLHF	TGCGCCAGCAGCTTACAGGATAATAATTCACCCCTCCACTTT
NA	TRBV18	TRBJ1-2	NA	CASSQGPDAGYTF	TGTGCCAGCTCGCAGGGCCCTGATGCTGGCTACACCTTC
TRBD2	TRBV6-2/TRBV6-3	TRBJ2-3	NA	CASSYPLGRRGGGDTQYF	TGTGCCAGCAGTTACCCCCTGGGACGGCGGGGGGGCGGAGATACGCAGTATTTT
TRBD1	TRBV5-1	TRBJ1-4	NA	CASSGSTGGEFVKLFF	TGCGCCAGCAGCGGGTCTACAGGGGGCGAGTTCGTAAAACTGTTTTTT
TRBD1	TRBV19	TRBJ1-1	NA	CASQTGDWTEAFF	TGTGCCAGTCAAACAGGGGATTGGACTGAAGCTTTCTTT
TRBD1	TRBV19	TRBJ2-7	NA	CASSSASGQGSEQYF	TGTGCCAGTAGTTCCGCCTCGGGACAGGGTTCCGAGCAGTACTTC
NA	TRBV10-3	TRBJ2-7	NA	CATRGAGSYEQYF	TGTGCCACCAGGGGAGCGGGGTCCTACGAGCAGTACTTC
NA	TRBV28	TRBJ1-1	NA	CASSSHRDSPRAEAFF	TGTGCCAGCAGTTCCCATCGGGACTCACCTAGGGCTGAAGCTTTCTTT
TRBD1	TRBV3-1/TRBV3-2	TRBJ1-4	NA	CASSPVRGQGPFNEKLFF	TGTGCCAGCAGCCCCGTGCGTGGACAGGGCCCCTTTAATGAAAAACTGTTTTTT
NA	TRBV18	TRBJ2-5	NA	CASSPQGGETQYF	TGTGCCAGCTCACCGCAGGGGGGAGAGACCCAGTACTTC
NA	TRBV9	TRBJ2-1	NA	CASSARLGSYNEQFF	TGTGCCAGCAGCGCAAGACTCGGATCCTACAATGAGCAGTTCTTC
TRBD2	TRBV28	TRBJ2-7	NA	CASYSGGKTYEQYF	TGTGCCAGCTATTCGGGAGGAAAGACCTACGAGCAGTACTTC
TRBD2	TRBV5-4	TRBJ2-1	NA	CASSLELAGNEQFF	TGTGCCAGCAGCTTGGAGCTAGCGGGCAATGAGCAGTTCTTC
TRBD1	TRBV29-1	TRBJ2-6	NA	CSVESTGVSGANVLTF	TGCAGCGTTGAATCGACAGGGGTTTCTGGGGCCAACGTCCTGACTTTC
TRBD1	TRBV29-1	TRBJ1-1	NA	CSVENRGNTEAFF	TGCAGCGTTGAGAACAGGGGGAACACTGAAGCTTTCTTT
NA	TRBV2	TRBJ1-2	few	CASRNRESLGGYTF	TGTGCCAGCAGGAACAGGGAATCCCTTGGGGGCTACACCTTC